The rows below give T cell receptor beta chains drawn from one sample of a study of T cell changes during pregnancy in multiple sclerosis. The data were produced by immunoSEQ multiplex PCR, yet TCRdb's version contains in-frame clones alone and is incomplete. The sample holds approximately 20,000 clones, approximately 88% seen once. Sequencing was performed on CD8+ T cells from peripheral blood mononuclear cells, taken after pregnancy. The source is a female donor in good health, enrolled as a control in a pregnancy study. Each CDR3 is given with its conserved first and last residue. A D gene is named only where the DNA matches it firmly. A row's size may be missing; if present it is once, few, many or a size class.

CDR3 length | J gene | clone size | D gene | V gene | CDR3 protein | CDR3 DNA
15 | TRBJ1-5 | . | TRBD1 | TRBV27 | CASSSRQGYNQPQHF | TGTGCCAGCAGTTCCCGACAGGGATACAATCAGCCCCAGCATTTT
15 | TRBJ1-1 | . | . | TRBV4-3 | CASSQDAGTGTEAFF | TGCGCCAGCAGCCAAGATGCGGGTACTGGCACTGAAGCTTTCTTT
13 | TRBJ1-5 | . | . | TRBV4-1 | CASSQEQNQPQHF | TGCGCCAGCAGCCAGGAACAGAATCAGCCCCAGCATTTT
14 | TRBJ1-1 | . | . | TRBV19 | CASSMTRFGTEAFF | TGTGCCAGTAGTATGACTAGGTTCGGCACTGAAGCTTTCTTT
14 | TRBJ2-7 | . | . | TRBV9 | CASSVAADAYEQYF | TGTGCCAGCAGCGTGGCGGCAGATGCCTACGAGCAGTACTTC
16 | TRBJ1-1 | once | TRBD1 | TRBV27 | CASSQDPGTANTEAFF | TGTGCCAGCAGCCAAGATCCCGGGACAGCGAACACTGAAGCTTTCTTT
16 | TRBJ1-1 | . | . | TRBV7-8 | CASSPEAGAWNTEAFF | TGTGCCAGCAGCCCTGAGGCGGGGGCTTGGAACACTGAAGCTTTCTTT
18 | TRBJ2-3 | . | . | TRBV5-5 | CASSLERGGGYSTDTQYF | TGTGCCAGCAGCTTGGAGCGTGGGGGCGGTTATAGCACAGATACGCAGTATTTT
13 | TRBJ1-1 | . | TRBD1 | TRBV27 | CASSLGQGNEAFF | TGTGCCAGCAGTCTGGGACAGGGGAATGAAGCTTTCTTT
15 | TRBJ2-7 | . | TRBD1 | TRBV4-3 | CASSQGTGWDYEQYF | TGCGCCAGCAGCCAAGGGACAGGGTGGGACTACGAGCAGTACTTC
15 | TRBJ1-2 | . | . | TRBV7-9 | CASSLVVRSDYGYTF | TGTGCCAGCAGCTTAGTGGTCCGGAGTGACTATGGCTACACCTTC
14 | TRBJ1-5 | . | . | TRBV7-8 | CASSFRQDNQPQHF | TGTGCCAGCAGCTTTCGACAGGACAATCAGCCCCAGCATTTT
15 | TRBJ2-7 | . | . | TRBV6-6 | CASRSRTVRAHEQYF | TGTGCCAGCCGATCTAGGACAGTCAGGGCCCACGAGCAGTACTTC
11 | TRBJ2-3 | . | . | TRBV7-9 | CASSHTDTQYF | TGTGCCAGCAGCCACACAGATACGCAGTATTTT
17 | TRBJ1-6 | . | TRBD1 | TRBV2 | CASSVSGQGTYNSPLHF | TGTGCCAGCAGTGTGTCGGGACAGGGCACCTATAATTCACCCCTCCACTTT
16 | TRBJ2-3 | . | . | TRBV5-6 | CASSTHRALSTDTQYF | TGTGCCAGCAGTACCCACAGGGCCTTGAGCACAGATACGCAGTATTTT
12 | TRBJ1-1 | . | TRBD1 | TRBV7-2 | CASSSWDSEAFF | TGTGCCAGCAGCTCGTGGGACAGTGAAGCTTTCTTT
12 | TRBJ2-2 | once | TRBD1 | TRBV29-1 | CSGTGDTGELFF | TGCAGCGGCACAGGGGATACCGGGGAGCTGTTTTTT
16 | TRBJ2-7 | . | TRBD2 | TRBV5-1 | CASSPGLAGVSYEQYF | TGCGCCAGCAGCCCGGGACTAGCGGGGGTGTCCTACGAGCAGTACTTC
13 | TRBJ1-2 | . | . | TRBV6-5 | CASSYEGIAGYTF | TGTGCCAGCAGTTATGAGGGTATAGCTGGCTACACCTTC
14 | TRBJ1-4 | . | . | TRBV5-6 | CASSFGTQNEKLFF | TGTGCCAGCAGCTTCGGGACACAAAATGAAAAACTGTTTTTT